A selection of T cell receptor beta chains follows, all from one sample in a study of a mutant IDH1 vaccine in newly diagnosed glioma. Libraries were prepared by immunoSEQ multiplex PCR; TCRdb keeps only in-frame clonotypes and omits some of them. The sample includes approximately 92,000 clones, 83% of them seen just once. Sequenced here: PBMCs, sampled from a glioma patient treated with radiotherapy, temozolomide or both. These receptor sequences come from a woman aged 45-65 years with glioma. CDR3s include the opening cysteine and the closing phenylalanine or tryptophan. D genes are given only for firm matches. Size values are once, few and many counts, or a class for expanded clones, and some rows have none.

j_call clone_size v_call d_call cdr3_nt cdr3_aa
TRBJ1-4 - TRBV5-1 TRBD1 TGCGCCAGCAGCTTGGGGGGACAGGGGGACGAAAAACTGTTTTTT CASSLGGQGDEKLFF
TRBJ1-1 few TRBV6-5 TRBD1 TGTGCCAGCAGTCTCACAGGGGCCACTGAAGCTTTCTTT CASSLTGATEAFF
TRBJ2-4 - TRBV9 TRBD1 TGTGCCAGCAGCGTCGGGACAGGGGAAAAAAACATTCAGTACTTC CASSVGTGEKNIQYF
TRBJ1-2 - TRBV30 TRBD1 TGTGCCTGGAGTGTACGACAGGGAATCTATGGCTACACCTTC CAWSVRQGIYGYTF
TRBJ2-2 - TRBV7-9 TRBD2 TGTGCCAGCAGCCTGCGGGAGGGGGAGCTGTTTTTT CASSLREGELFF
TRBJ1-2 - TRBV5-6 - TGTGCCAGCAGCTTGGTCAGTTCACCCCAGGGCACCTTC CASSLVSSPQGTF
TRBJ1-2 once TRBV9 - TGTGCCAGCAGCGCGCCTGGGGTCCCTGGCTACACCTTC CASSAPGVPGYTF
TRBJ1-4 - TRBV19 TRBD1 TGTGCCAGTAGTCCCCAACGACAGGGTTTCGGGGAAAAACTGTTTTTT CASSPQRQGFGEKLFF
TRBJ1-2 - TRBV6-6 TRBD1 TGTGCCAGCAGTGCTACAGGGGAAGGCTATGGCTACACCTTC CASSATGEGYGYTF
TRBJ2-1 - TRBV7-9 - TGTGCCAGCAGCTTAGTGACAGAGGAGCAATTCTTC CASSLVTEEQFF
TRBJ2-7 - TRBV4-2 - TGTGCCAGCAGCCAGGTAGGAGGGACTGCAACCTACGAGCAGTACTTC CASSQVGGTATYEQYF
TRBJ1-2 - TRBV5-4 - TGTGCCAGCAGCCCGGACACCAACTATGGCTACACCTTC CASSPDTNYGYTF
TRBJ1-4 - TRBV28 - TGTGCCAGCAGTTTGTACGCAGGAGATCTTAATGAAAAACTGTTTTTT CASSLYAGDLNEKLFF
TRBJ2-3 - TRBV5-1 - TGCGCCAGCAGCTTGAGTGGACAGCCCTCAGATACGCAGTATTTT CASSLSGQPSDTQYF
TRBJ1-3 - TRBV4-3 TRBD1 TGCGCCAGCAGCCAAGCCAGAACAGGGGTCTCTGGAAACACCATATATTTT CASSQARTGVSGNTIYF
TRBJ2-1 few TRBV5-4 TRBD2 TGTGCCAGCAGCATAACTAGCGACGGTGAGCAGTTCTTC CASSITSDGEQFF
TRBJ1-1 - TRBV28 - TGTGCCAGCAGTACGATATCCCTACAGGGTGTTCGGACTGAAGCTTTCTTT CASSTISLQGVRTEAFF
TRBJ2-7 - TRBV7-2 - TGTGCCAGCAGCTTAGAGGCTGTCTACGAGCAGTACTTC CASSLEAVYEQYF
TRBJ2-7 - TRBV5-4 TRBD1 TGTGCCAGCAGCTCAACAGGGGGCTACTACGAGCAGTACTTC CASSSTGGYYEQYF
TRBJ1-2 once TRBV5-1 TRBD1 TGCGCCAGCAGGAACCCGGGACAGGGCTATGGCTACACCTTC CASRNPGQGYGYTF
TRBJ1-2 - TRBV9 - TGTGCCAGCAGCGTATTCGGGGCAGATGGCTACACCTTC CASSVFGADGYTF
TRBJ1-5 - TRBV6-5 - TGTGCCAGCAGTTATGGGGCAGGGGTCCAGCCCCAGCATTTT CASSYGAGVQPQHF
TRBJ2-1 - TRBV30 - TGTGCCTGGAGTGCCCGCGGCAGGAAACACAATGAGCAGTTCTTC CAWSARGRKHNEQFF
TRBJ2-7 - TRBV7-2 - TGTGCCAGCAGCTTGGCGGGGGCAGGTTACGAGCAGTACTTC CASSLAGAGYEQYF
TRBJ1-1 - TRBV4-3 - TGCGCCAGCAGCCAAGATGGCCTTTTGAACACTGAAGCTTTCTTT CASSQDGLLNTEAFF
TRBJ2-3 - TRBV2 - TGTGCCAGCATTCAAGAGGGAACTAGCACAGATACGCAGTATTTT CASIQEGTSTDTQYF
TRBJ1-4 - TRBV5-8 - TGTGCCAGCAGCCGGGAATATGGGGATGAAAAACTGTTTTTT CASSREYGDEKLFF
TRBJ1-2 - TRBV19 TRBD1 TGTGCCAGTAGTTCCCGGGGACAGCGCCTCTATGGCTACACCTTC CASSSRGQRLYGYTF